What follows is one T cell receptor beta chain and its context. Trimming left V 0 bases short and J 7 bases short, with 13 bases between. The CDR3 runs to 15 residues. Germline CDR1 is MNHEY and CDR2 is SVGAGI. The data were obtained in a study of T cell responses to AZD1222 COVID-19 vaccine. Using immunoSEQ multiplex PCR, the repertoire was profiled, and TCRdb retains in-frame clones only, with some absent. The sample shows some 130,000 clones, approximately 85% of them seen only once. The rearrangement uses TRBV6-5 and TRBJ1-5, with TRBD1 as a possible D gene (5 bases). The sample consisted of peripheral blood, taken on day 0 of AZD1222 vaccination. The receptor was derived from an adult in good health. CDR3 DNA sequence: TGTGCCAGCAGTTACTCGCGCAGGGACGGGCAGCCCCAGCATTTT. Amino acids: CASSYSRRDGQPQHF.